The 4 T cell receptor beta chains in this list originate from one sample, sequenced in a study of STAT3 mutations in large granular lymphocyte leukemia. Points from the study as a whole: Every T-LGLL patient had at least one immunodominant TCRbeta clonotype.

Their cognate antigens are unknown. TCRdb's copy holds only in-frame clones and misses some; the assay was immunoSEQ multiplex PCR. The repertoire holds 9,500 to 14,000 clones, with less than 90% as singletons. Sequencing input: peripheral blood mononuclear cells. These receptors all come from an elderly man with T-cell large granular lymphocyte leukemia. Some clones in this sample may be carry-over from other donors' samples.

The rearrangement uses TRBV7-9 and TRBJ1-2, with D hard to call. Germline V lookup: CDR1 SEHNR, CDR2 FQNEAQ (reference sequence). The CDR3 loop spans 14 amino acids. The V end lost 0 bases, the J end lost 0 bases, and 5 bases lay between the germline ends. The CDR3 DNA reads TGTGCCAGCAGCTTAGCCTCAGCTAACTATGGCTACACCTTC. This gives the protein CASSLASANYGYTF.

The chain combines TRBV4-2 with TRBJ2-7; the match to TRBD1 covers 10 bases. V dropped 4 bases and J dropped 6; count of bases not matched to a gene: 6. Per the germline V gene, CDR1 is LGHNA and CDR2 is YNFKEQ. This CDR3 is 14 amino acids long. CDR3 loop: CASSRGTGVREQYF. CDR3 coding DNA: TGTGCCAGCAGCCGGGGGACAGGGGTGCGCGAGCAGTACTTC.

The rearrangement links TRBV18 to TRBJ1-3, with 7 bases lining up with TRBD1. Unmatched junction bases numbered 3, after V lost 4 bases and J lost 0 bases. Per germline, CDR1 KGHSH and CDR2 LQKENI. The CDR3 is 15 amino acids. The CDR3 region has the DNA TGTGCCAGCTCACGGGACAGAACCTCTGGAAACACCATATATTTT. This translates into CASSRDRTSGNTIYF.

The chain employs TRBV5-1 and TRBJ2-2; 12 bases match TRBD2. This CDR3 comprises 16 residues. The V gene's germline CDR1 is SGHRS and CDR2 YFSETQ. With V trimmed by 4 bases and J by 1 base, 2 bases remained unmatched. The CDR3 DNA is TGCGCCAGCAGCGGGGGACTAGCGGGGAACACCGGGGAGCTGTTTTTT. It encodes CASSGGLAGNTGELFF. Drawing the rest from reference TRBV5-1 and TRBJ2-2, the complete variable domain is KAGVTQTPRYLIKTRGQQVTLSCSPISGHRSVSWYQQTPGQGLQFLFEYFSETQRNKGNFPGRFSGRQFSNSRSEMNVSTLELGDSALYLCASSGGLAGNTGELFFGEGSRLTVL.